This entry concerns a single T cell receptor beta chain. In the original processing: Reference gene primer amplification gave estimated nucleated cell counts. The protocol was immunoSEQ multiplex PCR, while the TCRdb copy is restricted to in-frame clones and leaves out a portion. The DNA gave D and trimming, while V, J and clone size come from that table. The sample has about 270,000 clones, 85% to 90% seen once. The entry originates in a study of blood T cell repertoires in COVID-19. The wider study: The cDNA or gDNA used as material had been derived from T cells, B-cell-depleted T cells, or PBMCs.

The CDR3 spans 17 residues. Germline-derived CDR1 and CDR2 are MNHEY and SVGEGT. V was shortened by 0 bases and J by 0 bases, with 13 bases between the two germline ends. The clonotype comes from a human donor in a cohort sampled during active COVID-19. Sequencing was carried out using peripheral blood. V gene TRBV6-2 or TRBV6-3 combines with J gene TRBJ2-3; a possible D gene is TRBD1 (6 bases). The CDR3 spells CASSYSIGTTSTDTQYF. The CDR3 DNA is TGTGCCAGCAGTTACTCGATAGGGACAACTAGCACAGATACGCAGTATTTT.